There are a few counts of the clone carrying this T cell receptor beta chain. What it binds is not known. Germline V CDR1 and CDR2: DFQATT, SNEGSKA (reference sequence). CDR3 length: 16 residues. V lost 0 bases, J lost 1 base, and 12 bases lay in between. Amplification yielded TCR beta CDR3 regions, with RNA transcripts as the source. The HTBI primer set drove a first-round RT-PCR of the TCR CDR3. TCRdb analysed the multiplex PCR reads with MiXCR anew, one entry per CDR3 protein. Among about 330,000 distinct CDR3 sequences listed, roughly 13% were seen once. Duration under 3 months, a NOSPECS grade of at least 4, and a Clinical Activity Score of at least 3 characterized the ophthalmopathy patients. This entry is derived from a study of T cells in Graves' hyperthyroidism and ophthalmopathy. Study information: Peripheral blood draws took place at initial diagnosis, ahead of any treatment.

Study results and caveats: Model-based prediction identified ophthalmopathy a median about 6.8 months prior to its onset. Using 13 V-J features, a model discriminated ophthalmopathy from stable hyperthyroidism.

This TCR was recovered from a woman aged 40 to 50 with Graves' ophthalmopathy. Sequencing was performed on blood. V is TRBV20-1 and J is TRBJ1-4, with D hard to call. CDR3 bases: TGCAGTGCTAGAGACAGACGGGGAGTAACTAATGAAAAACTGTTTTTT. Translation: CSARDRRGVTNEKLFF.